Sequencing of this TCR beta chain was carried out in a study of identical twins (dated by TCRdb to 2016 to 2017). The study in broad terms: TCR alpha and beta repertoires from monozygotic twins, unrelated adults of various ages and cord blood were deep-sequenced to test whether fetal clonotypes persist. Replicate twin experiments were performed at different times using different library preparation protocols to rule out contamination. Beyond this particular receptor, the publication reports: Out-of-frame TCR alpha sharing in monozygotic twins was systematically underestimated by recombination models, whereas sharing between unrelated individuals was in agreement with the recombination models. Zero-insertion analyses could be partly confounded by invariant T cells such as MAIT and iNKT, though diverse VJ usage argued against such confounding for most clonotypes. Because the same donors could not be followed over many years, the conclusions depended on cross-sectional statistical analysis. Excess twin sharing in beta out-of-frame sequences was weaker because fewer shared sequences lowered the signal-to-noise ratio. Compared with coincidental sharing between unrelated individuals, out-of-frame TCR alpha sequences shared between twins had an excess of sequences with low generation probability. Abundant cord blood beta clonotypes had fewer insertions, young adult naive repertoires showed a similar but weaker trend, and memory repertoires showed no such trend.

The CDR3 has 14 amino acids, counting the end cysteine and phenylalanine. The CDR3 DNA has 42 bases and is translated from base 1. At the junction V is shortened by 2 bases and J by 5 bases, with 13 bases in between. Via the germline V gene, CDR1 is SGHDT and CDR2 YYEEEE. Every donor was a healthy Caucasian. Three pairs of female monozygotic twins, all aged roughly 18 to 29 years, made up the twin cohort. Miltenyi CD45RO+ enrichment and human naive T-cell isolation kits were used to isolate memory (CD45RO+) and naive T cells from PBMC. This clonotype was observed a few times. What this receptor recognizes is not known. No per-base quality is available; no much larger clone lies one base away. The library was produced with 5' RACE. The instrument was an Illumina HiSeq 2000. A universal primer binding site was added through template switching, and the final cDNA carried a unique molecular identifier so that TCR cDNA molecules could be counted accurately. First-strand cDNA for TCR alpha and beta chains was synthesized from specific primers in the conserved constant-segment region. To control for contamination, every cDNA library was double barcoded, receiving both a SMART-Mk sample barcode and Illumina barcodes. Two successive PCR steps introduced TruSeq adapter sequences along with Illumina sample barcodes. The Illumina HiSeq platform was used with custom primers to sequence TCR alpha and beta cDNA libraries. The paper's data handling went like this. MiGEC was used to process raw reads and extract unique molecular identifiers, and MiXCR was used to find CDR3 positions. For each individual, recombination models were inferred using an EM algorithm with the repgenHMM and IGoR tools. Shared clonotypes were analyzed with the tcR package in R, and sharing was normalized by the product of cloneset sizes. To study raw recombination without the effects of thymic and clonal selection, out-of-frame nonproductive sequences were analyzed. In-frame beta chains were kept once TCRdb had trimmed the public reads at Q25 with fastp and called clones with MiXCR. Here each entry gathers all rows of one CDR3 protein and keeps the most common genes and DNA. These V and J calls are TCRdb output, not the study's own analysis. This sample gives 240,000 or so distinct CDR3 sequences in total; approximately 7% of them show up just once. Roughly 3.6% of the sample belongs to the ten largest clones.

This sample also belongs to another study, concerning yellow fever vaccine responses in identical twins. According to the second study: According to the authors, the vaccine-induced T cell response in identical twins seemed to be partly convergent and partly specific to each individual. The study precisely tracked vaccine-responding T cell clones in identical twins.

This receptor was taken from a woman aged 18-30 years in good health. This receptor chain uses TRBV5-6 and TRBJ2-5; the D gene is perhaps TRBD1, on 6 matching bases. The specimen sequenced was memory (CD45RO+) T cells sorted from blood. The meaning of the sample's cell subset or site label: CD45RO+ enriched T cells. The CDR3 region reads CASSLKGGGETQYF. The sequenced DNA: TGTGCCAGCAGCTTAAAAGGGGGTGGGGAGACCCAGTACTTC. The entire variable domain, with the stretches around the CDR3 drawn from the reference TRBV5-6 and TRBJ2-5 proteins, is DAGVTQSPTHLIKTRGQQVTLRCSPKSGHDTVSWYQQALGQGPQFIFQYYEEEERQRGNFPDRFSGHQFPNYSSELNVNALLLGDSALYLCASSLKGGGETQYFGPGTRLLVL.